A single sample gave rise to the 18 T cell receptor beta chains below, sequenced in a study of blood T cell repertoires in COVID-19 (dated by TCRdb to 2018 to 2020). The library was built by means of the immunoSEQ multiplex PCR assay. As stored in TCRdb, this immuneACCESS dataset retains in-frame rearrangements with V and J assigned. A fraction of the clones does not appear; measured against another copy, unresolved V genes explain less than half of the discrepancy, and the remainder lacks a known reason. This sample holds just over 300,000 clones; 80% to 90% were observed only once. Jointly, the top ten make up approximately 4.1% of the sample. Specimen: PBMCs or T cells enriched from blood (not recorded which). Source of these receptors: a man aged 25 to 40 who had recovered from COVID-19.

The chain uses TRBV5-1 and TRBJ2-5, with 7 bases lining up with TRBD1. The V gene end was trimmed by 4 bases and the J gene end by 2 bases; junction bases not matched to a gene: 2. The germline CDR1 and CDR2 sequences are SGHRS and YFSETQ. CDR3 length: 13 residues. This chain's CDR3 is CASSLDRQETQYF. CDR3 bases: TGCGCCAGCAGCCTGGACAGGCAAGAGACCCAGTACTTC.

V usage is TRBV18 and J usage is TRBJ1-2; 7 bases line up with TRBD1. This CDR3 comprises 16 residues. The V and J ends lost 0 bases and 2 bases, in that order; junction bases with no gene match: 6. The germline gives CDR1 KGHSH, CDR2 LQKENI. The CDR3 nucleotides are TGTGCCAGCTCACCACCGCACTTGACAGGGAACTATGGCTACACCTTC. This gives the protein CASSPPHLTGNYGYTF.

The chain employs TRBV6-5 and TRBJ2-2, with 9 positions matching TRBD1. The CDR3 extends over 15 amino acids. The germline V gene has CDR1 MNHEY and CDR2 SVGAGI. The J segment lost 4 bases and the V segment lost 7 bases, leaving 7 bases of the junction unmatched. The CDR3 reads CASNRDRAGTGELFF. CDR3 bases: TGTGCCAGCAATAGGGACAGGGCGGGCACCGGGGAGCTGTTTTTT.

The chain combines TRBV7-9 with TRBJ2-7, with TRBD1 matching 7 bases. Looked up from germline, CDR1 is SEHNR and CDR2 is FQNEAQ (reference sequence). The junction had 12 bases not matched to a gene; V was cut back by 5 bases and J by 2 bases. The CDR3 has 16 residues. CDR3 sequence: CASSPLAGQEAYEQYF. CDR3 nucleotides: TGTGCCAGCAGCCCCCTGGCTGGACAGGAGGCCTACGAGCAGTACTTC.

A single count supports this clone. V gene TRBV5-1 combines with J gene TRBJ1-4; a weak D match, TRBD1 (6 bases). Germline values: CDR1 SGHRS, CDR2 YFSETQ. This CDR3 comprises 18 residues. Trimming shortened V by 3 bases and J by 8 bases, and 26 bases separated the two germline ends. The CDR3 DNA reads as TGCGCCAGCAGCTCGGGCCCGGGAGGCGCGGGGGGGGCGGAAAAACTGTTTTTT. Protein product: CASSSGPGGAGGAEKLFF.

The rearrangement joins TRBV7-9 to TRBJ2-7; 9 bases agree with TRBD2. J gave up 2 bases and V 5 bases, and 7 bases lay outside the gene matches. CDR1 and CDR2 (germline): SEHNR, FQNEAQ (reference sequence). The CDR3 runs 15 residues. CDR3 nucleotide sequence: TGTGCCAGCAGCATTAGCGGGAGCATGACCTACGAGCAGTACTTC. This encodes CASSISGSMTYEQYF.

This clone is a singleton in its sample. This rearrangement joins TRBV4-1 to TRBJ2-1, with 7 bases aligning to TRBD2. The CDR3 consists of 16 residues. Unmatched junction bases numbered 13, after V lost 4 bases and J lost 7 bases. CDR1 is MGHRA, CDR2 YSYEKL, per germline. CDR3 bases: TGCGCCAGCAGCCCCCCGGTAGCTAGCGGATTAAATGAGCAGTTCTTC. The encoded protein is CASSPPVASGLNEQFF.

The chain recombines TRBV7-6 with TRBJ1-6; TRBD1 matches 7 bases. Germline values: CDR1 SGHVS, CDR2 FNYEAQ. The CDR3 extends over 16 amino acids. Losses at the gene ends were 5 bases for V and 10 bases for J; bases not matched to a gene: 14. The CDR3 sequence is CASSPLGRQGRSPLHF. In DNA form, the CDR3 reads TGTGCCAGCAGCCCTTTGGGGCGACAGGGCCGATCACCCCTCCACTTT.

This chain uses TRBV30 with TRBJ2-1; possible D gene TRBD2, 6 bases. CDR3 length equals 18 residues. V lost 0 bases, J lost 5 bases, and 23 bases lay in between. Per germline, CDR1 GTSNPN and CDR2 SVGIG (reference sequence). The DNA of the CDR3 is TGTGCCTGGAGTGTAGGGTTCGCGGGGCCTTATTCCAACAATGAGCAGTTCTTC. This translates into CAWSVGFAGPYSNNEQFF.

The chain carries TRBV11-3 and TRBJ1-3, with TRBD1 identical over 8 bases. V shed 8 bases and J 6 bases; nucleotides not matched to a gene: 6. The V gene's germline CDR1 is SGHNT and CDR2 YENEEA. This CDR3 has 13 amino acids. The CDR3 sequence is CASRGQEANTIYF. In DNA, the CDR3 is TGTGCCAGCCGGGGACAGGAGGCAAACACCATATATTTT.

The chain employs TRBV7-9 and TRBJ1-2, with D possibly TRBD1 on 6 matching bases. The CDR3 covers 13 residues. The ends were cut back, 5 bases at V and 6 bases at J, with 13 bases in the middle. Germline lookup yields CDR1 SEHNR and CDR2 FQNEAQ (reference sequence). CDR3 protein: CASSPTGSDGYTF. The CDR3, as DNA: TGTGCCAGCAGCCCAACAGGGTCTGATGGCTACACCTTC.

V gene TRBV7-9 combines with J gene TRBJ2-4, with D perhaps TRBD1 (6 bases). The V gene lost 2 bases and the J gene lost 8 bases, with 22 bases spanning the gap. The CDR3 spans 17 residues. Per germline, CDR1 SEHNR and CDR2 FQNEAQ (reference sequence). CDR3 nucleotide sequence: TGTGCCAGCAGCTTAAGCCGGGCCCAGGGGCGTGCGGACATTCAGTACTTC. Its protein product is CASSLSRAQGRADIQYF.

This sequence joins TRBV5-6 and TRBJ1-5; D ambiguous. From germline, CDR1 is SGHDT and CDR2 YYEEEE. Trimming shortened V by 2 bases and J by 2 bases, and 11 bases separated the two germline ends. CDR3 length: 15 amino acids. The CDR3 DNA reads as TGTGCCAGCAGCTTCCGAGGGTTTCGCAATCAGCCCCAGCATTTT. Translated, it gives CASSFRGFRNQPQHF.

This chain uses TRBV12-3 or TRBV12-4 with TRBJ1-1, with a tentative D call TRBD1 (5 bases). This CDR3 region has 13 residues. The V end was cut by 1 base, the J end by 6 bases, with 9 bases between. The CDR3 here is CASSLGQGSEAFF. The CDR3 DNA follows: TGTGCCAGCAGTTTAGGGCAGGGCTCTGAAGCTTTCTTT.

The CDR3: CATSREASGRRLGNEQFF. The CDR3 coding sequence is TGTGCCACCAGCAGAGAGGCGAGCGGGAGGAGATTGGGGAATGAGCAGTTCTTC. J is TRBJ2-1 and V is TRBV15, with TRBD2 matching over 9 bases. This CDR3 is 18 amino acids long. Germline V gene lookup returns CDR1 LNHNV and CDR2 YYDKDF (reference sequence). J lost 7 bases, V lost 0 bases, and 13 bases had no gene match.

This chain links TRBV5-1 with TRBJ2-6; D may be TRBD2 (6 bases). Trimming took off 7 bases at V and 4 bases at J, with 18 bases between the two ends. The CDR3 runs 16 residues. Germline CDR1 is SGHRS and CDR2 is YFSETQ. CDR3 region: CASALRGSGGANVLTF. As DNA, the CDR3 is TGCGCCAGCGCCCTTCGGGGGAGCGGCGGGGCCAACGTCCTGACTTTC.

This rearrangement joins TRBV12-3 or TRBV12-4 to TRBJ1-2; a possible D gene is TRBD1 (5 bases). Trimming pared 5 bases from V and 7 bases from J, leaving 11 bases between. This CDR3 contains 12 residues. The CDR3 reads CASSLGGIGYTF. In nucleotides, the CDR3 is TGTGCCAGCAGTCTCGGGGGTATTGGCTACACCTTC.

The chain has TRBV6-5 and TRBJ2-7; 8 bases map to TRBD1. V lost 6 bases to trimming and J lost 3 bases; unmatched junction nucleotides: 7. CDR1 is MNHEY and CDR2 is SVGAGI in the germline V gene. This CDR3 is built from 14 residues. CDR3 nucleotides: TGTGCCAGCAGCGACAGGGGTAACTTCTACGAGCAGTACTTC. Protein: CASSDRGNFYEQYF.